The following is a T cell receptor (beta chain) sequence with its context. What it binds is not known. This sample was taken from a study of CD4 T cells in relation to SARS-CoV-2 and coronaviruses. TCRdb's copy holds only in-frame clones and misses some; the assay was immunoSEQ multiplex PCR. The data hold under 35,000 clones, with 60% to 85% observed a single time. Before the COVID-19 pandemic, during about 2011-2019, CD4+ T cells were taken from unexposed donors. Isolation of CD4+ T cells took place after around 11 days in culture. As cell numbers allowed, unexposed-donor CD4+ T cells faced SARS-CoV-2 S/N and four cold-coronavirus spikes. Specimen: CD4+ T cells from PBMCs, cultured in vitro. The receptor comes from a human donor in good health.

CDR3 nucleotides: TGTGCCAGCAGCTTAACGGAAAACGGCGGCTACACCTTC. It codes for CASSLTENGGYTF. The chain carries TRBV7-9 and TRBJ1-2; unclear D gene. There are 13 residues in the CDR3. Trimming shortened V by 2 bases and J by 8 bases, and 12 bases separated the two germline ends. CDR1 and CDR2 (germline): SEHNR, FQNEAQ (reference sequence).